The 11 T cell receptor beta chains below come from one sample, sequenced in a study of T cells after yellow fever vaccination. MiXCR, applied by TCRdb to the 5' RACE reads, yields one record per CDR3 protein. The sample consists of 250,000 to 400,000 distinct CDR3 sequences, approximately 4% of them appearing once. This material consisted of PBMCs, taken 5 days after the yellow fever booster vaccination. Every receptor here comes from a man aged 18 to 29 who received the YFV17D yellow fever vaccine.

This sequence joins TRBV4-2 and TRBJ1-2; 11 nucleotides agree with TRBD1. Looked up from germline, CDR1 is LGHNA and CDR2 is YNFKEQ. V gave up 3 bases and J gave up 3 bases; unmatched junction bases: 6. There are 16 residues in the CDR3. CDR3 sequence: CASSQRDRGAYYGYTF. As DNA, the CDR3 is TGTGCCAGCAGCCAGAGGGACAGGGGGGCCTACTATGGCTACACCTTC.

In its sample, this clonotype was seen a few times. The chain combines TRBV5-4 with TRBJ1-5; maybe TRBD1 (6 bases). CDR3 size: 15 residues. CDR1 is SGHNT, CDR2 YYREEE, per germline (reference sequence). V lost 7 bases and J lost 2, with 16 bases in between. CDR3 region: CASSRGETGNQPQHF. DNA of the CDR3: TGTGCCAGCTCCAGGGGAGAGACAGGCAATCAGCCCCAGCATTTT.

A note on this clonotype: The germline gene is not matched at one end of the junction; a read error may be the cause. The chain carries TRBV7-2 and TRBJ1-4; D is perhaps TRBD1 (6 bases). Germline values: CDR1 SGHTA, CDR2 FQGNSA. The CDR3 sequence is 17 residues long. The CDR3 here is CASRPGTKGRWGEKLFF. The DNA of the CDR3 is TGCGCCAGCAGACCCGGGACAAAGGGGCGCTGGGGTGAAAAACTGTTTTTT.

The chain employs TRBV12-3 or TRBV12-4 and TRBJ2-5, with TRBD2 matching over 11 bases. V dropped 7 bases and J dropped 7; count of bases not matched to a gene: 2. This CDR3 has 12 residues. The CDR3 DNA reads TGTGCCAGCAACCTAGCGGGGGGGACCCAGTACTTC. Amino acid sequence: CASNLAGGTQYF.

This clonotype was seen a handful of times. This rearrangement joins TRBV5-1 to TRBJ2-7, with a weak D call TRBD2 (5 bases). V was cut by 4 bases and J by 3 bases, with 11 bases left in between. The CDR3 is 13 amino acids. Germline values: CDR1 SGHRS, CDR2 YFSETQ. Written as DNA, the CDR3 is TGCGCCAGCAGCCCAGACGGGAACTACGAGCAGTACTTC. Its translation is CASSPDGNYEQYF.

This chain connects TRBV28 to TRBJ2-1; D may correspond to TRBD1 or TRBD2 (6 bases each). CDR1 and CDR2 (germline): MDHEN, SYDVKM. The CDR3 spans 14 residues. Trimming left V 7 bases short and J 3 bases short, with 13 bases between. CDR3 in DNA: TGTGCCAGCACCACCGGGGGCGGCTACAATGAGCAGTTCTTC. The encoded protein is CASTTGGGYNEQFF.

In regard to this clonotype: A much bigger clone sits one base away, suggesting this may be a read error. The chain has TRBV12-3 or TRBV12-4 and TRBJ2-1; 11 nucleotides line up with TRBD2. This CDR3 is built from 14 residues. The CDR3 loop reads CASRASGGRREQCF. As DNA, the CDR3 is TGTGCCAGCAGGGCTAGCGGGGGGCGACGGGAACAGTGCTTC.

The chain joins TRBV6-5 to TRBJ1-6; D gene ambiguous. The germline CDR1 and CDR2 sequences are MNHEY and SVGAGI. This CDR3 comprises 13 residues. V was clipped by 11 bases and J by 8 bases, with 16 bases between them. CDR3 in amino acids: CAAAGNQYSPLHF. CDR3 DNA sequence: TGTGCCGCGGCGGGGAATCAATATTCACCCCTCCACTTT.

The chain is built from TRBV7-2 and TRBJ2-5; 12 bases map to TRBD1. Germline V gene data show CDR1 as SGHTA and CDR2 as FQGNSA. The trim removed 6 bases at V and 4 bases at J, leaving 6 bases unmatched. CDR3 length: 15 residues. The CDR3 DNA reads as TGTGCCAGCAGTGGGGACAGGGGGCGCAGAGAGACCCAGTACTTC. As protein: CASSGDRGRRETQYF.

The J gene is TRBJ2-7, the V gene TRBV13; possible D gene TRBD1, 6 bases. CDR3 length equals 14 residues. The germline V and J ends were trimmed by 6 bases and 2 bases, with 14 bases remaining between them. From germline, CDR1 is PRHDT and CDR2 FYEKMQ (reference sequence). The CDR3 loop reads CASRKRGQAYEQYV. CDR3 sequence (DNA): TGTGCCAGCAGAAAACGGGGACAAGCCTACGAGCAGTACGTC.

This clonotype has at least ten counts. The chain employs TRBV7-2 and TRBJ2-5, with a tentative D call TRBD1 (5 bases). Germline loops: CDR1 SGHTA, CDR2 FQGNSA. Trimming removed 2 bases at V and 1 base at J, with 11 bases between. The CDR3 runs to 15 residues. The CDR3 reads CASSLRPGPQETQYF. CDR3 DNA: TGTGCCAGCAGCTTAAGGCCAGGGCCCCAAGAGACCCAGTACTTC.